Reported below is one TCR beta chain. V gave up 5 bases and J gave up 6 bases, with 21 bases separating them. This CDR3 has 15 amino acids. Germline assignment: CDR1 SGHNT and CDR2 YYREEE (reference sequence). Study processing details: Estimates of nucleated cell counts were drawn from the amplification of reference gene primers. Sequencing used immunoSEQ multiplex PCR; TCRdb keeps in-frame clones, though not all of them. V and J calls and clone size are as listed in that table; D and trimming were resolved from the DNA. The sample records fewer than 200,000 clones, 77% being singletons. These data originate in a study of blood T cell repertoires in COVID-19. Study background: Italy, Spain and the United States were the sources of the convalescent and acute COVID-19 samples. The cDNA or gDNA used as material had been derived from T cells, B-cell-depleted T cells, or PBMCs.

The rearrangement uses TRBV5-4 and TRBJ2-7, with TRBD2 as a possible D gene (5 bases). Input material: peripheral blood. The receptor was isolated from a man between 65 and 80 years old with acute or convalescent COVID-19. The CDR3 DNA reads as TGTGCCAGCAGTTATAGAACCGTCGGAGGCGCCGAGCAGTACTTC. It translates to CASSYRTVGGAEQYF.